The T cell receptor (beta chain) under discussion was sequenced for a study of Ad26.COV2.S vaccination and SARS-CoV-2 variants. This table comes from immunoSEQ multiplex PCR, and its TCRdb copy is limited to in-frame clones, with some not included. The data contain about 350,000 clones, 92% of them singletons. Per germline, CDR1 SGHAT and CDR2 FQNNGV. Unmatched junction bases numbered 6, after V lost 1 base and J lost 5 bases. The CDR3 sequence is 16 residues long. The material was peripheral blood, obtained after recovery from COVID-19. The clonotype comes from a human donor who had recovered from COVID-19. This sequence joins TRBV11-2 and TRBJ2-1, with 9 bases identical to TRBD2. CDR3 coding DNA: TGTGCCAGCAGCTTAGTAGGCGGGGGGGCAGACAATGAGCAGTTCTTC. Translated: CASSLVGGGADNEQFF.